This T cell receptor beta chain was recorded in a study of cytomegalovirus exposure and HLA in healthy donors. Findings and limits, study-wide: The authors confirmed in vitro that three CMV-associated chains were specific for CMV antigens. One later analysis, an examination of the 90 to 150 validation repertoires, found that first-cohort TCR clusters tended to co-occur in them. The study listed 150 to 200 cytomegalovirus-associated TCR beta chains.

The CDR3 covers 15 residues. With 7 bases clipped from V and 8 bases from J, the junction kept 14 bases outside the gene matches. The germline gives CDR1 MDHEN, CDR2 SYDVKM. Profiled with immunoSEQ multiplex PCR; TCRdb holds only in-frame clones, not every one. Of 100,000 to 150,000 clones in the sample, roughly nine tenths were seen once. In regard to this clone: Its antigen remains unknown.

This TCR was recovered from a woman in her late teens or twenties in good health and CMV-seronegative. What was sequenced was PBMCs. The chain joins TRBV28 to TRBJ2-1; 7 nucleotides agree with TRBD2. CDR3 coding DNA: TGTGCCAGCACCTCGGTGGGGGGGGTCAAGGATGAGCAGTTCTTC. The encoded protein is CASTSVGGVKDEQFF.